This TCR beta chain was profiled in a study of beta chain features in type 1 diabetes. Study-wide context: In all, some 100 million sorted cells from all samples were analyzed. General study points: The analysis here could not establish whether HLA type shapes TCRB rearrangement. There was a moderate but significant shortening of TCRB CDR3s in all four CD4+ subsets of Type 1 diabetes patients.

Expressed TCRB transcripts were sequenced, since all the RNA that had been isolated was reverse transcribed. This table comes from immunoSEQ multiplex PCR, and its TCRdb copy is limited to in-frame clones, with some not included. The sample carries about 900,000 clones, roughly 16% recorded once. Central memory, naive, regulatory and stem cell-like memory CD4+ cells were sorted by CD45RO/CCR7/CD25/CD127/CD95/CD27. CDR1 is MNHEY and CDR2 is SMNVEV in the germline V gene (reference sequence). Trimming removed 5 bases from V and 8 bases from J; junction bases left unmatched: 6. The CDR3 totals 14 residues. This clone was observed a handful of times. The antigen is unknown.

This TCR was recovered from a woman aged 18-35 years in good health. Sequencing was done on a sample of naive CD4+ T cells from blood. The rearrangement uses TRBV27 and TRBJ1-4; 9 nucleotides match TRBD1. CDR3 amino acids: CASSHGQGREKLFF. DNA for the CDR3: TGTGCCAGCAGTCACGGACAGGGGAGGGAAAAACTGTTTTTT.